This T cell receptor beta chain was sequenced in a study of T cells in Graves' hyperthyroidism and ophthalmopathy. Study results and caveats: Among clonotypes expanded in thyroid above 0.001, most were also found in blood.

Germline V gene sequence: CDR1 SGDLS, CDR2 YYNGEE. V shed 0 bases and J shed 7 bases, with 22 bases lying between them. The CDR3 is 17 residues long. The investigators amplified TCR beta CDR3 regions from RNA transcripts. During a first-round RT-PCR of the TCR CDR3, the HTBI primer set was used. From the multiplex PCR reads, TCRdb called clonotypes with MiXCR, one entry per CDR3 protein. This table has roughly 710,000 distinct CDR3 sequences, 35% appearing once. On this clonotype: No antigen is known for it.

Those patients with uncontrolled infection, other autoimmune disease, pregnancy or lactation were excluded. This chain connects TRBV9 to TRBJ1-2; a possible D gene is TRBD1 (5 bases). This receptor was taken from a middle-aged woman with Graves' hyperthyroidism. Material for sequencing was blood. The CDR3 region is CASSVGVGTRGYGGYTF. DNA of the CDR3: TGTGCCAGCAGCGTAGGGGTCGGGACGAGGGGCTACGGTGGCTACACCTTC.